Described below is a single T cell receptor beta chain sequence and its context. As processed by the authors: Cell counts per sample came from amplifying reference gene primers. Sequenced by immunoSEQ multiplex PCR; TCRdb stores in-frame clones only, minus some. The D gene and trimming were derived from the DNA, and the V and J assignments and clone size from that table. The repertoire holds approximately 180,000 clones, with around 87% as singletons. These data belong to a study of blood T cell repertoires in COVID-19. On the study more broadly: In each case, the material was cDNA or gDNA derived from T cells, B-cell-depleted T cells, or PBMCs.

Germline V lookup: CDR1 SGDLS, CDR2 YYNGEE. The V segment lost 0 bases and the J segment 4 bases; nucleotides outside the gene matches: 6. The CDR3 loop spans 16 amino acids. This TCR was sampled from a man in his forties or fifties with active or convalescent COVID-19. The gene calls are TRBV9 and TRBJ1-3; 8 bases match TRBD1. Sample: peripheral blood. In DNA, the CDR3 is TGTGCCAGCAGCGTAGCCGTCACAGGGGGGGGAAACACCATATATTTT. Translated: CASSVAVTGGGNTIYF.